This T cell receptor beta chain comes out of a study of technical replicates of blood from a few donors. This CDR3 region has 14 residues. The ends lost 5 bases at V and 5 bases at J; junction bases unmatched: 7. In germline, CDR1 is MNHEY, CDR2 SMNVEV (reference sequence). Generated by immunoSEQ multiplex PCR, the TCRdb table keeps only in-frame clones and is missing some. In the table there are tens of thousands of clones, just under 95% of which are singletons. V usage is TRBV27 and J usage is TRBJ2-7; TRBD1 matches 9 bases. The sequence derives from a human donor in good health. Sequences were obtained from T cells isolated from PBMCs. The CDR3 region is CASSLRDRENEQYF. For the CDR3, the DNA is TGTGCCAGCAGTCTCCGGGACAGGGAGAACGAGCAGTACTTC.